Following are 22 T cell receptor beta chains from one sample sequenced in a study of blood T cells in healthy people across ages (dated by TCRdb to 2015 to 2017). Library preparation was by 5' RACE. The reads were generated on an Illumina HiSeq 2500. A second PCR of roughly 7 to 12 cycles was run with a J-beta primer mix and a sample-barcoded 5' primer. TCRdb ran its own pipeline on the public reads, namely fastp trimming at Q25 and MiXCR clone calling, and kept in-frame beta chains. Records with the same CDR3 protein are collapsed into one entry carrying the most frequent genes and DNA. A total of about 580,000 distinct CDR3 sequences appear in this sample, roughly 43% of them only once. The biggest ten clones account for about 22% of the sample. Sequences were obtained from blood. These receptors came from a man at least 80 years old in good health.

In DNA, the CDR3 is TGTGCCACCAGTGATGCCCGGGACAGGGATGGTAATGAGCAGTTCTTC. Translating gives CATSDARDRDGNEQFF. This chain joins TRBV24-1 and TRBJ2-1; 9 bases align to TRBD1. The CDR3 covers 16 residues. Germline CDR1 is KGHDR and CDR2 is SFDVKD. After removal of 3 bases from V and 7 bases from J, the junction contained 9 bases not matched to a gene.

This clonotype was found a few times. This rearrangement joins TRBV6-6 to TRBJ2-1; the match to TRBD2 covers 7 bases. CDR1 is MNHNY, CDR2 SVGAGI, per germline (reference sequence). V lost 7 bases, J lost 3 bases, and 6 bases stayed unmatched. The CDR3 extends over 14 amino acids. The CDR3 nucleotides are TGTGCCAGCACCCGACTAGCCCTCTACAATGAGCAGTTCTTC. Translation: CASTRLALYNEQFF.

The chain has TRBV10-3 and TRBJ1-6, with a weak D call TRBD1 (6 bases). CDR1 is ENHRY, CDR2 SYGVKD, per germline. The CDR3 covers 15 residues. V was clipped by 0 bases and J by 7 bases, with 10 bases between them. CDR3 sequence: CAISESRGENSPLHF. The CDR3 DNA follows: TGTGCCATCAGTGAGTCAAGGGGGGAGAATTCACCCCTCCACTTT.

The chain has TRBV7-2 and TRBJ2-1; 12 nucleotides line up with TRBD2. Germline trimming cut 4 bases from V and 9 bases from J; bases unmatched to any gene: 7. The CDR3 sequence is 15 residues long. CDR1 is SGHTA, CDR2 FQGNSA, per germline. The CDR3 loop reads CASSSRLAGAVEQFF. CDR3 sequence (DNA): TGTGCCAGCAGCTCCCGACTAGCGGGAGCTGTTGAGCAGTTCTTC.

The gene calls are TRBV4-1 and TRBJ2-1; the D gene could be TRBD1 or TRBD2 (5 bases each). The CDR3 extends over 17 amino acids. From germline, CDR1 is MGHRA and CDR2 YSYEKL. Between the trimmed V and J ends, which lost 4 bases and 2 bases, there was a span of 18 bases. DNA of the CDR3: TGCGCCAGCAGCCTCCCTCCCGGGGCAAGGCCCTACAATGAGCAGTTCTTC. Amino acid sequence: CASSLPPGARPYNEQFF.

This clonotype was counted many times. V is TRBV6-5 and J is TRBJ2-1; 7 bases align to TRBD2. CDR3 length: 15 residues. Germline V CDR1 and CDR2: MNHEY, SVGAGI. The trim removed 3 bases at V and 6 bases at J, leaving 8 bases unmatched. The CDR3 sequence: CASSYGGRAGNEQFF. Written as DNA, the CDR3 is TGTGCCAGCAGTTATGGAGGGAGGGCCGGCAATGAGCAGTTCTTC.

This chain connects TRBV5-4 to TRBJ2-7, with a tentative D call TRBD1 (6 bases). Gene TRBJ2-5 matches the end of the DNA better, so the J call may be wrong. The CDR3 covers 15 residues. CDR1 SGHNT and CDR2 YYREEE come from the germline V gene (reference sequence). The CDR3 coding sequence is TGTGCCAGCAGCCTCCCCCCCACAGGGTTGGAGACCCAGTACTTC. It is translated as CASSLPPTGLETQYF.

This CDR3 is CASSDIRGSGNTIYF. The CDR3 region has the DNA TGTGCCAGCAGTGACATCCGGGGCTCTGGAAACACCATATATTTT. The chain recombines TRBV2 with TRBJ1-3; D not certain. Germline V gives CDR1 SNHLY, CDR2 FYNNEI. This CDR3 is built from 15 residues. Trimming shortened V by 3 bases and J by 0 bases, and 9 bases separated the two germline ends.

The genes are TRBV6-2 or TRBV6-3 and TRBJ2-4; TRBD1 is a possible D gene (6 bases). The J call is doubtful: the DNA matches TRBJ2-7 better. The CDR3 sequence is 15 residues long. Germline CDR1 and CDR2: MNHEY and SVGEGT. The CDR3 nucleotides are TGTGCCAGCAGTTCGTCTCATGAGGGGGATTACGAGCAGTACTTC. Protein: CASSSSHEGDYEQYF.

The chain combines TRBV24-1 with TRBJ2-2; D gene ambiguous. The CDR3 has 15 residues. V lost 4 bases, J lost 3 bases, and 11 bases lay in between. In germline, CDR1 is KGHDR, CDR2 SFDVKD. The CDR3 DNA is TGTGCCACCAGTGAATCGGGCCAATACACCGGGGAGCTGTTTTTT. It is translated as CATSESGQYTGELFF.

For the CDR3, the DNA is TGCGCCAGCAGCCAAGATCCTAAAGGGTCCTACAATGAGCAGTTCTTC. Its protein is CASSQDPKGSYNEQFF. The gene calls are TRBV4-3 and TRBJ2-1; no definite D call. Germline V gene sequence: CDR1 LGHNA, CDR2 YSLEER. V lost 0 bases to trimming and J lost 1 base, with 10 bases between them. The CDR3 is 16 amino acids.

J is TRBJ2-3 and V is TRBV11-2; unclear D gene. The CDR3 runs 16 residues. V was cut by 2 bases and J by 0 bases, with 12 bases left in between. Germline V gene data show CDR1 as SGHAT and CDR2 as FQNNGV. The CDR3 loop reads CASSLLDDFSTDTQYF. Here the CDR3 DNA reads TGTGCCAGCAGCTTATTAGATGACTTTAGCACAGATACGCAGTATTTT.

V and J are TRBV20-1 and TRBJ1-5; D remains unclear. Looked up from germline, CDR1 is DFQATT and CDR2 is SNEGSKA (reference sequence). The CDR3 sequence is 11 residues long. CDR3: CSAGFNQPQHF. The CDR3 DNA reads TGCAGCGCTGGTTTCAATCAGCCCCAGCATTTT.

This chain's CDR3 is CASSSRTGTSNEKLFF. Written as DNA, the CDR3 is TGTGCCAGCAGCTCGAGAACCGGGACATCGAATGAAAAACTGTTTTTT. The chain is built from TRBV12-3 or TRBV12-4 and TRBJ1-4; TRBD1 might be the D (6 bases). The CDR3 loop spans 16 amino acids. V dropped 6 bases and J dropped 5 bases, with 19 bases sitting between them.

The chain joins TRBV10-3 to TRBJ2-5; weak D call: TRBD1 (6 bases). Trimming removed 2 bases at V and 4 bases at J, with 8 bases between. CDR1 is ENHRY, CDR2 SYGVKD, per germline. The CDR3 consists of 13 residues. The CDR3 spells CAISEGTPETQYF. Here the CDR3 DNA reads TGTGCCATCAGTGAGGGGACACCAGAGACCCAGTACTTC.

A note on this clonotype: A much larger clone sits a single nucleotide away, making a read error possible. CDR3 region: CASSSGPSGPHYF. As DNA, the CDR3 is TGTGCCAGCAGCTCGGGGCCGAGCGGCCCGCATTATTTT. The chain links TRBV7-3 to TRBJ2-3; either TRBD1 or TRBD2 may fit D (5 bases each). The CDR3 is made up of 13 amino acids. The germline CDR1 and CDR2 sequences are SGHTA and FQGTGA.

The chain recombines TRBV7-8 with TRBJ2-5; the D is unclear. Gene TRBJ2-7 matches the end of the DNA better, so the J call may be wrong. Germline CDR1 SGHVS, CDR2 FQNEAQ. The CDR3 extends over 13 amino acids. CDR3 bases: TGTGCCAGCAGCCCCCCAACCCCCTACGAGCAGTACTTC. It yields the protein CASSPPTPYEQYF.

The chain employs TRBV5-1 and TRBJ1-1; TRBD1 matches at 10 bases. This CDR3 has 16 amino acids. Germline V gene sequence: CDR1 SGHRS, CDR2 YFSETQ. The V segment lost 5 bases and the J segment 0 bases; nucleotides outside the gene matches: 7. The DNA of the CDR3 is TGCGCCAGCAGAAGGACAGGGGGTTTAATGAACACTGAAGCTTTCTTT. Protein sequence: CASRRTGGLMNTEAFF.

This chain connects TRBV7-2 to TRBJ2-7, with D possibly being TRBD1 (6 bases). The CDR3 totals 14 residues. Trimming cost V 6 bases and J 2 bases, with 14 bases left between them. Looked up from germline, CDR1 is SGHTA and CDR2 is FQGNSA. CDR3 protein: CASSSRAGAYEQYF. As DNA, the CDR3 is TGTGCCAGCAGTTCGAGGGCAGGGGCCTACGAGCAGTACTTC.

This clonotype has a handful of counts. The chain is built from TRBV7-2 and TRBJ2-4; D possibly uses TRBD1 or TRBD2 (5 bases each). The CDR3 is made up of 15 amino acids. The V and J ends lost 5 bases and 6 bases respectively, with 17 bases between them. CDR1 SGHTA and CDR2 FQGNSA come from the germline V gene. DNA of the CDR3: TGTGCCAGCAGCCCGAGAGGGGTTGTTTCAAACATTCAGTACTTC. This encodes CASSPRGVVSNIQYF.

V usage is TRBV20-1 and J usage is TRBJ1-4; 7 positions match TRBD1. This CDR3 region has 15 residues. With V trimmed by 4 bases and J by 8 bases, 13 bases remained unmatched. CDR1 and CDR2 (germline): DFQATT, SNEGSKA (reference sequence). The DNA of the CDR3 is TGCAGTGCTACCCACGGACAGGTGGGGTCAGAAAAACTGTTTTTT. It is translated as CSATHGQVGSEKLFF.

The rearrangement uses TRBV29-1 and TRBJ2-4; D call uncertain. The CDR3 totals 13 residues. Trimming pared 2 bases from V and 0 bases from J, leaving 5 bases between. Germline V gives CDR1 SQVTM, CDR2 ANQGSEA. The CDR3, as DNA: TGCAGCGTTGAACCCATAGCCAAAAACATTCAGTACTTC. As protein: CSVEPIAKNIQYF.